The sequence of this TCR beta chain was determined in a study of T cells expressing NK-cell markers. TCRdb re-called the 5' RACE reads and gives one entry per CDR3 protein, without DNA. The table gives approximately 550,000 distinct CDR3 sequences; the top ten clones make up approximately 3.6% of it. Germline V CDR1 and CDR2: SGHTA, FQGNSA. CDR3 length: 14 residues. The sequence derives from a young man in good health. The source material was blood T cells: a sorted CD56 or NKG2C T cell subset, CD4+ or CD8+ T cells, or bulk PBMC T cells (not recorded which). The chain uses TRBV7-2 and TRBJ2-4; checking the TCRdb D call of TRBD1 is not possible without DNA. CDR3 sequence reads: CASSLVPGFDIQYF.